This T cell receptor (beta chain) was profiled in a study of shared clonotypes between healthy human individuals. Study-level results: Some clonotypes were shared by all four sorted-subset donors, while others were not shared. The non-shared ones had lower generation probabilities than the shared ones.

Profiled with immunoSEQ multiplex PCR; TCRdb holds only in-frame clones, not every one. The repertoire holds about a million clones, with about three quarters as singletons. Remarks on this clone: What it binds is unknown.

Germline CDR1 and CDR2: SGHRS and YFSETQ. The CDR3 runs to 16 residues. V was pared by 1 base and J by 4 bases, with 8 bases of the junction left unmatched. Source material: memory CD4+ T cells sorted from blood. Subset denoted: CD45RA-negative fraction. This sequence joins TRBV5-1 and TRBJ2-5, with TRBD1 matching over 9 bases. The source of this sequence is a man between 18 and 29 years old in good health. In DNA, the CDR3 is TGCGCCAGCAGCTTGTTTTGGGGACAGGGTGGAGAGACCCAGTACTTC. Its translation is CASSLFWGQGGETQYF.